This T cell receptor (beta chain) was retrieved from a study of blood T cell repertoires in COVID-19. Study context: COVID-19 samples, acute and convalescent, were from the United States, Italy and Spain. T cells, B-cell-depleted T cells, or PBMCs provided the cDNA or gDNA that served as material.

Trimming stripped 6 bases from V and 0 bases from J, with 6 bases between. Germline loops: CDR1 ENHRY, CDR2 SYGVKD. The CDR3 extends over 12 amino acids. Original processing notes: Estimation of nucleated cell counts relied on the amplification of reference gene primers. The repertoire was sequenced with immunoSEQ multiplex PCR; TCRdb's copy has only in-frame clones and lacks some. V and J calls and clone size are those listed in that table; D and trimming were worked out from the DNA. Here the sample spans hundreds of thousands of clones, 81% being singletons. Material for sequencing was peripheral blood. The chain combines TRBV10-3 with TRBJ2-7, with D perhaps matching TRBD2 (5 bases). The sequence came from an elderly woman with COVID-19, enrolled during active disease. CDR3: CAIRGSSYEQYF. CDR3 coding DNA: TGTGCCATCAGGGGGAGCTCCTACGAGCAGTACTTC.